The entry below gives a single T cell receptor beta chain sequence along with its context. The specificity of this receptor is unknown. No clone much larger than this one lies a single base away; base qualities are absent. Systemically healthy Caucasian individuals from Russia, over 30 in total and aged about 6 to 95 years, were included as donors. Each donor gave roughly 9 milliliters of peripheral blood, drawn into EDTA-treated Vacutainer tubes. PBMCs were isolated by Ficoll-Paque density-gradient centrifugation, with at least 6 million obtained per sample. Total RNA was extracted from PBMCs with Trizol reagent, with at least 5.5 micrograms obtained per sample. Naive CD45RAhigh/CD27high T cell percentages were measured by flow cytometry on a PBMC aliquot from every donor. This record belongs to a study of blood T cells in healthy people across ages (dated by TCRdb to between 2014 and 2016). For the study in its entirety: In model experiments, template switching captured roughly one uniquely barcoded TCR beta cDNA molecule for every two T cells. Donors of different ages were randomly distributed across sequencing lanes to avoid experimental bias. The study measured age-related changes in TCR beta repertoire diversity using deep sequencing normalized with unique cDNA molecular identifiers. Two additional independent replicas of 1 million unique cDNA reads from the same blood draw were analyzed for two donors (one aged 18 to 30 and one aged 80 or older). The donors were split into four age groups: young (average roughly 15 years), middle-aged (around 37), aged (around 67) and long-lived (approximately 89). The paper's findings and limits, for the study overall: There was a strong correlation between observed TCR beta diversity and the percentage of naive T cells measured by flow cytometry. Since profiling was done on bulk unsorted PBMCs, naive and antigen-experienced compartments could not be conclusively compared. Donor CMV infection status was unknown, potentially confounding age-related changes in expanded clonotypes. As age increased, observed TCR beta diversity per million T cells dropped in a roughly linear way, and a significant reduction was already evident by age around 41. Compared with the aged group, the long-lived group had more naive CD4+ T cells, fewer expanded clones and increased TCR diversity, a pattern suggesting age selection. Estimates of total diversity based on one million sequenced T cells were regarded as lower bounds and as underestimates.

The CDR3 starts with the cysteine, ends with the phenylalanine, and has 16 residues. Solely the CDR3 DNA is kept, with 48 bases framed from the first base. CDR1 and CDR2 are drawn from the germline V gene: SQVTM, ANQGSEA. Germline trimming amounts to 3 bases on V and 0 bases on J, with 3 as the count of junction bases outside the gene matches. Library preparation employed 5' RACE. TCRdb records Illumina HiSeq 2500 as the sequencer. The second PCR ran for about 6 to 12 cycles and used a J-beta primer mix along with a sample-barcoded 5' primer. A unique molecular identifier was introduced onto each TCR beta cDNA molecule by a template-switch 5' adaptor carrying 12 random nucleotides. Each sample yielded at least 2.5 million CDR3-containing paired-end reads. The Mint cDNA synthesis kit, primed by a TRBC-specific oligonucleotide, was used to synthesize first-strand cDNA from all RNA. Following uracil-DNA glycosylase treatment, all cDNA underwent a first 18-cycle PCR with the universal primers M1SS and BC2_uni_R. In the source study's methods: For normalization, 1 million high-quality reads, each with a distinct molecular identifier, were randomly selected from each sample. Reads sharing molecular identifiers were discarded rather than binned into consensus sequences. MiTCR, run with a Q25 quality threshold and the strictest error-elimination algorithm, handled CDR3 identification, clonotype clustering and error correction. Lower-bound total TCR beta diversity was estimated with a nonparametric unseen species model using Euler transformation. Clones were called with MiXCR by TCRdb after fastp trimmed the public reads at Q25, and only in-frame beta chains were retained. Each entry is one CDR3 protein sequence, shown with its most common DNA and genes. TCRdb's processing, not the authors' own work, is the source of the V and J calls. For this sample the table gives around 320,000 distinct CDR3 sequences, of which 27% were detected only once. 29% of the sample is taken by the ten largest.

The TCR sequence derives from a woman aged 70-85 years in good health. The specimen sequenced was blood. Here the chain combines TRBV29-1 and TRBJ2-6, with 9 bases in between that match TRBD1. Read as DNA, the sequence is TGCAGCGTTGACGGGACAGGGTCCTCTGGGGCCAACGTCCTGACTTTC. This codes for CSVDGTGSSGANVLTF.